The rows below give T cell receptor beta chains drawn from one sample of a study of blood T cell repertoires in COVID-19. Some clones are missing from TCRdb's copy, which holds only in-frame ones; the method was immunoSEQ multiplex PCR. The table lists a few hundred thousand clones, 91% of them singletons. Source material: PBMCs or T cells enriched from blood (not recorded which). Source of these receptors: a human donor in a cohort exposed to, infected with or recovered from COVID-19 (not recorded which). The donor label of this sample is uncertain. Both conserved end residues are part of each CDR3. A D gene is named only where the DNA matches it firmly. For some rows the clone size is stated as once, few or many, or as a class when expanded; others skip it.

D gene: -; V gene: TRBV5-4; CDR3 length: 14; clone size: -; J gene: TRBJ2-5; CDR3 protein: CASSLSVSKETQYF; CDR3 DNA: TGTGCCAGCAGCTTGAGCGTCAGTAAAGAGACCCAGTACTTC
D gene: -; V gene: TRBV14; CDR3 length: 14; clone size: -; J gene: TRBJ1-3; CDR3 protein: CASSPGGHRNTIYF; CDR3 DNA: TGTGCCAGCTCCCCGGGGGGACATCGAAACACCATATATTTT
D gene: -; V gene: TRBV9; CDR3 length: 15; clone size: -; J gene: TRBJ1-4; CDR3 protein: CASSVGRKMDEKLFF; CDR3 DNA: TGTGCCAGCAGCGTAGGGAGGAAGATGGACGAAAAACTGTTTTTT
D gene: -; V gene: TRBV18; CDR3 length: 16; clone size: -; J gene: TRBJ1-1; CDR3 protein: CASSPRARTENTEAFF; CDR3 DNA: TGTGCCAGCTCACCACGGGCCAGGACAGAAAACACTGAAGCTTTCTTT
D gene: TRBD1; V gene: TRBV24-1; CDR3 length: 15; clone size: -; J gene: TRBJ2-2; CDR3 protein: CATSRDRGQAGELFF; CDR3 DNA: TGTGCCACCAGCCGGGACAGGGGGCAGGCCGGGGAGCTGTTTTTT
D gene: TRBD2; V gene: TRBV30; CDR3 length: 14; clone size: -; J gene: TRBJ2-7; CDR3 protein: CAWSHSGGKVEQYF; CDR3 DNA: TGTGCCTGGAGTCATAGCGGGGGGAAGGTCGAGCAGTACTTC
D gene: TRBD1; V gene: TRBV4-2; CDR3 length: 17; clone size: -; J gene: TRBJ2-7; CDR3 protein: CASSQESRGQGSYEQYF; CDR3 DNA: TGTGCCAGCAGCCAAGAGAGCAGGGGACAGGGGTCCTACGAGCAGTACTTC
D gene: -; V gene: TRBV5-8; CDR3 length: 17; clone size: -; J gene: TRBJ2-7; CDR3 protein: CASRIEPGLRIPYEQYF; CDR3 DNA: TGTGCCAGCAGAATAGAACCGGGACTGAGAATTCCCTACGAGCAGTACTTC
D gene: -; V gene: TRBV30; CDR3 length: 12; clone size: -; J gene: TRBJ1-1; CDR3 protein: CAWSVLRTEAFF; CDR3 DNA: TGTGCCTGGAGTGTACTCAGGACTGAAGCTTTCTTT
D gene: TRBD2; V gene: TRBV6-6; CDR3 length: 15; clone size: -; J gene: TRBJ2-3; CDR3 protein: CASSPLAASTDTQYF; CDR3 DNA: TGTGCCAGCAGTCCCCTAGCGGCTAGCACAGATACGCAGTATTTT
D gene: -; V gene: TRBV18; CDR3 length: 13; clone size: -; J gene: TRBJ1-1; CDR3 protein: CASSPARYTEAFF; CDR3 DNA: TGTGCCAGCTCACCAGCCAGATACACTGAAGCTTTCTTT
D gene: -; V gene: TRBV27; CDR3 length: 17; clone size: few; J gene: TRBJ1-2; CDR3 protein: CASSWGRPGQANYGYTF; CDR3 DNA: TGTGCCAGCAGTTGGGGCCGTCCCGGGCAGGCGAACTATGGCTACACCTTC
D gene: TRBD1; V gene: TRBV7-2; CDR3 length: 17; clone size: once; J gene: TRBJ1-1; CDR3 protein: CASSFGTRQGQNTEAFF; CDR3 DNA: TGTGCCAGCAGCTTCGGAACAAGACAGGGCCAGAACACTGAAGCTTTCTTT
D gene: TRBD1; V gene: TRBV14; CDR3 length: 13; clone size: -; J gene: TRBJ1-2; CDR3 protein: CASSPQTGYGYTF; CDR3 DNA: TGTGCCAGCAGCCCACAGACAGGGTATGGCTACACCTTC
D gene: TRBD2; V gene: TRBV19; CDR3 length: 15; clone size: -; J gene: TRBJ2-1; CDR3 protein: CASSIRAGVYNEQFF; CDR3 DNA: TGTGCCAGTAGCATACGGGCGGGGGTTTACAATGAGCAGTTCTTC
D gene: TRBD1; V gene: TRBV2; CDR3 length: 14; clone size: -; J gene: TRBJ1-2; CDR3 protein: CASSATGFVYGYTF; CDR3 DNA: TGTGCCAGCAGTGCGACAGGGTTTGTCTATGGCTACACCTTC
D gene: TRBD1; V gene: TRBV5-4; CDR3 length: 14; clone size: once; J gene: TRBJ2-5; CDR3 protein: CASSFDRGVKTQYF; CDR3 DNA: TGTGCCAGCAGCTTCGACAGGGGTGTAAAGACCCAGTACTTC
D gene: TRBD1; V gene: TRBV19; CDR3 length: 14; clone size: -; J gene: TRBJ1-5; CDR3 protein: CASSYTGGSQPQHF; CDR3 DNA: TGTGCCAGTAGTTATACAGGGGGGAGTCAGCCCCAGCATTTT
D gene: TRBD1; V gene: TRBV2; CDR3 length: 14; clone size: -; J gene: TRBJ1-4; CDR3 protein: CASSPDRGGEKLFF; CDR3 DNA: TGTGCCAGCAGCCCTGACAGGGGGGGTGAAAAACTGTTTTTT
D gene: -; V gene: TRBV24-1; CDR3 length: 14; clone size: -; J gene: TRBJ1-2; CDR3 protein: CATSDFSENYGYTF; CDR3 DNA: TGTGCCACCAGTGATTTTAGCGAAAACTATGGCTACACCTTC
D gene: TRBD1; V gene: TRBV6-5; CDR3 length: 16; clone size: -; J gene: TRBJ1-4; CDR3 protein: CASSFDRVRANEKLFF; CDR3 DNA: TGTGCCAGCAGTTTTGACAGGGTGCGGGCTAATGAAAAACTGTTTTTT
D gene: -; V gene: TRBV10-2; CDR3 length: 15; clone size: -; J gene: TRBJ1-5; CDR3 protein: CASSELGQGNQPQHF; CDR3 DNA: TGCGCCAGCAGTGAGTTGGGGCAGGGCAATCAGCCCCAGCATTTT
D gene: TRBD2; V gene: TRBV2; CDR3 length: 16; clone size: -; J gene: TRBJ2-1; CDR3 protein: CASSKRGLAAYNEQFF; CDR3 DNA: TGTGCCAGCAGTAAGCGGGGCCTAGCGGCTTACAATGAGCAGTTCTTC
D gene: -; V gene: TRBV20-1; CDR3 length: 11; clone size: -; J gene: TRBJ1-3; CDR3 protein: CSARRSNTIYF; CDR3 DNA: TGCAGTGCTAGACGTTCAAACACCATATATTTT
D gene: -; V gene: TRBV4-3; CDR3 length: 14; clone size: -; J gene: TRBJ1-2; CDR3 protein: CASSQDRGALGYTF; CDR3 DNA: TGCGCCAGCAGCCAAGATCGGGGGGCGCTTGGCTACACCTTC
D gene: TRBD2; V gene: TRBV23-1; CDR3 length: 19; clone size: -; J gene: TRBJ2-7; CDR3 protein: CASSHLSVCLAGTSYEQYF; CDR3 DNA: TGCGCCAGCAGTCATCTCTCGGTGTGCCTAGCGGGGACCTCCTACGAGCAGTACTTC
D gene: -; V gene: TRBV11-3; CDR3 length: 18; clone size: -; J gene: TRBJ2-2; CDR3 protein: CASRYTGFGVRNTGELFF; CDR3 DNA: TGTGCCAGCAGATACACAGGGTTTGGGGTACGGAACACCGGGGAGCTGTTTTTT
D gene: TRBD1; V gene: TRBV7-3; CDR3 length: 16; clone size: -; J gene: TRBJ2-2; CDR3 protein: CASSLTSAGGNGELFF; CDR3 DNA: TGTGCCAGCAGCTTAACATCGGCAGGGGGCAACGGGGAGCTGTTTTTT
D gene: TRBD1; V gene: TRBV5-6; CDR3 length: 15; clone size: -; J gene: TRBJ2-7; CDR3 protein: CASSYGTGASYEQYF; CDR3 DNA: TGTGCCAGCAGTTACGGGACAGGGGCCTCCTACGAGCAGTACTTC
D gene: -; V gene: TRBV18; CDR3 length: 14; clone size: -; J gene: TRBJ1-2; CDR3 protein: CASSPEPGWDGYTF; CDR3 DNA: TGTGCCAGCTCACCAGAGCCAGGGTGGGATGGCTACACCTTC
D gene: -; V gene: TRBV4-3; CDR3 length: 17; clone size: -; J gene: TRBJ1-2; CDR3 protein: CASSQDRGGALSLRYTF; CDR3 DNA: TGCGCCAGCAGCCAAGACCGGGGGGGGGCTCTGAGTTTGAGGTACACCTTC
D gene: -; V gene: TRBV7-9; CDR3 length: 15; clone size: -; J gene: TRBJ2-1; CDR3 protein: CASSSKLSSYNEQFF; CDR3 DNA: TGTGCCAGCAGCTCAAAGTTGAGCTCCTACAATGAGCAGTTCTTC
D gene: TRBD1; V gene: TRBV30; CDR3 length: 14; clone size: -; J gene: TRBJ1-1; CDR3 protein: CAWRPTGGNTEAFF; CDR3 DNA: TGTGCCTGGAGGCCTACAGGGGGGAACACTGAAGCTTTCTTT
D gene: -; V gene: TRBV11-1; CDR3 length: 14; clone size: -; J gene: TRBJ2-3; CDR3 protein: CASLAPDSPDTQYF; CDR3 DNA: TGTGCCAGCCTGGCACCCGATTCCCCAGATACGCAGTATTTT
D gene: -; V gene: TRBV19; CDR3 length: 15; clone size: -; J gene: TRBJ1-2; CDR3 protein: CASSPGGPSNYGYTF; CDR3 DNA: TGTGCCAGTAGTCCGGGGGGCCCTTCTAACTATGGCTACACCTTC
D gene: -; V gene: TRBV24-1; CDR3 length: 14; clone size: -; J gene: TRBJ1-5; CDR3 protein: CATRGPGVNQPQHF; CDR3 DNA: TGTGCCACCAGGGGCCCAGGGGTCAATCAGCCCCAGCATTTT
D gene: -; V gene: TRBV19; CDR3 length: 14; clone size: -; J gene: TRBJ1-1; CDR3 protein: CASIQITGRNEAFF; CDR3 DNA: TGTGCCAGTATTCAAATTACAGGGAGAAATGAAGCTTTCTTT
D gene: TRBD2; V gene: TRBV19; CDR3 length: 16; clone size: -; J gene: TRBJ2-3; CDR3 protein: CASSPDRLARTDTQYF; CDR3 DNA: TGTGCCAGTAGCCCAGACAGACTAGCCCGCACAGATACGCAGTATTTT
D gene: TRBD2; V gene: TRBV3-1/TRBV3-2; CDR3 length: 16; clone size: -; J gene: TRBJ2-1; CDR3 protein: CASSHTGTIRGNEQFF; CDR3 DNA: TGTGCCAGCAGCCATACCGGGACTATCCGAGGCAATGAGCAGTTCTTC
D gene: TRBD1; V gene: TRBV27; CDR3 length: 16; clone size: few; J gene: TRBJ1-2; CDR3 protein: CASSPYPTGGYYGYTF; CDR3 DNA: TGTGCCAGCAGTCCCTACCCGACAGGGGGCTACTATGGCTACACCTTC
D gene: -; V gene: TRBV7-2; CDR3 length: 13; clone size: -; J gene: TRBJ1-5; CDR3 protein: CASSYRGNQPQHF; CDR3 DNA: TGTGCCAGCAGCTACAGGGGCAATCAGCCCCAGCATTTT
D gene: -; V gene: TRBV30; CDR3 length: 16; clone size: -; J gene: TRBJ1-2; CDR3 protein: CAWSGIAEEGDYGYTF; CDR3 DNA: TGTGCCTGGAGTGGGATCGCGGAGGAGGGAGACTATGGCTACACCTTC
D gene: -; V gene: TRBV4-1; CDR3 length: 15; clone size: -; J gene: TRBJ2-3; CDR3 protein: CASSQSVPSTDTQYF; CDR3 DNA: TGCGCCAGCAGCCAATCGGTTCCTAGCACAGATACGCAGTATTTT
D gene: -; V gene: TRBV12-3/TRBV12-4; CDR3 length: 13; clone size: -; J gene: TRBJ2-5; CDR3 protein: CASSLAGRETQYF; CDR3 DNA: TGTGCCAGCAGTTTAGCAGGGAGGGAGACCCAGTACTTC
D gene: -; V gene: TRBV18; CDR3 length: 17; clone size: -; J gene: TRBJ2-1; CDR3 protein: CASSPPGGGSSYNEQFF; CDR3 DNA: TGTGCCAGCTCACCACCGGGTGGGGGGAGCTCCTACAATGAGCAGTTCTTC
D gene: TRBD2; V gene: TRBV9; CDR3 length: 15; clone size: -; J gene: TRBJ2-7; CDR3 protein: CASSVAASGAYEQYF; CDR3 DNA: TGTGCCAGCAGCGTAGCGGCTAGCGGGGCCTACGAGCAGTACTTC
D gene: TRBD1; V gene: TRBV7-2; CDR3 length: 15; clone size: few; J gene: TRBJ1-2; CDR3 protein: CASSPNTGGAVSLAF; CDR3 DNA: TGTGCCAGCAGCCCAAATACAGGGGGCGCTGTCAGTCTCGCCTTC
D gene: TRBD1; V gene: TRBV6-4; CDR3 length: 13; clone size: -; J gene: TRBJ1-1; CDR3 protein: CASSARQGAEAFF; CDR3 DNA: TGTGCCAGCAGTGCCCGACAGGGAGCTGAAGCTTTCTTT
D gene: -; V gene: TRBV7-9; CDR3 length: 15; clone size: -; J gene: TRBJ1-1; CDR3 protein: CASSTSRAVRREAFF; CDR3 DNA: TGTGCCAGCAGCACTAGCCGGGCGGTTAGAAGGGAAGCTTTCTTT
D gene: -; V gene: TRBV2; CDR3 length: 14; clone size: -; J gene: TRBJ2-3; CDR3 protein: CASCRDWATDTQYF; CDR3 DNA: TGTGCCAGCTGCCGGGACTGGGCCACAGATACGCAGTATTTT
D gene: -; V gene: TRBV2; CDR3 length: 16; clone size: -; J gene: TRBJ1-3; CDR3 protein: CASRSLTDFSGNTIYF; CDR3 DNA: TGTGCCAGCAGGTCTCTAACCGACTTCTCTGGAAACACCATATATTTT
D gene: -; V gene: TRBV29-1; CDR3 length: 14; clone size: -; J gene: TRBJ1-1; CDR3 protein: CSVEGVGQGTEAFF; CDR3 DNA: TGCAGCGTTGAGGGTGTGGGGCAGGGCACTGAAGCTTTCTTT
D gene: -; V gene: TRBV25-1; CDR3 length: 14; clone size: -; J gene: TRBJ1-1; CDR3 protein: CASSGRASNTEAFF; CDR3 DNA: TGTGCCAGCAGTGGCAGGGCATCGAACACTGAAGCTTTCTTT
D gene: -; V gene: TRBV30; CDR3 length: 14; clone size: -; J gene: TRBJ2-5; CDR3 protein: CAWSPARGGETQYF; CDR3 DNA: TGTGCCTGGAGCCCCGCGAGGGGAGGTGAGACCCAGTACTTC